The 21 T cell receptor beta chains below all came from one sample that was sequenced in a study of T cells after yellow fever vaccination (dated by TCRdb to between 2019 and 2020). Explained via the paper, the treatment or condition label denotes: live attenuated yellow fever vaccine strain. Library prep was done by 5' RACE. The listed sequencing device is Illumina NovaSeq 6000. Using fastp trimming at Q25 and MiXCR clonotype assembly, TCRdb reanalyzed the public sequencing data and kept in-frame beta chains. Rows with one shared CDR3 protein collapse into an entry with the most common genes and DNA. Within this sample are under 200,000 distinct CDR3 sequences, with 11% of them counted one time only. 30% to 45% of the sample is taken by the ten largest. Sample: CD8+ T cells sorted from PBMCs, taken 15 days after the yellow fever booster vaccination. The origin of the receptors is a man younger than 35 who received the YFV17D yellow fever vaccine.

This clonotype came up a few times. The V and J genes are TRBV6-1 and TRBJ2-1, with D perhaps TRBD1 (6 bases). The CDR3 contains 17 residues. The germline CDR1 and CDR2 sequences are MNHNS and SASEGT. V was cut by 2 bases and J by 1 base, with 15 bases left in between. As DNA, the CDR3 is TGTGCCAGCAGTGAATGGGGACAACCAGAATCCTACAATGAGCAGTTCTTC. This sequence encodes CASSEWGQPESYNEQFF.

The chain employs TRBV6-5 and TRBJ2-7; either TRBD1 or TRBD2 may fit D (5 bases each). The CDR3 covers 14 residues. Trimming took 4 bases from V and 0 from J, leaving 10 bases between them. Germline loops: CDR1 MNHEY, CDR2 SVGAGI. This CDR3 reads CASSFSGTSYEQYF. For the CDR3, the DNA is TGTGCCAGCAGTTTTTCCGGGACCTCCTACGAGCAGTACTTC.

This clonotype was recorded at least ten times. The chain employs TRBV28 and TRBJ1-5; no firm D call. From germline, CDR1 is MDHEN and CDR2 SYDVKM. V lost 3 bases to trimming and J lost 5 bases, with 11 bases between them. This CDR3 is 14 amino acids long. CDR3 coding DNA: TGTGCCAGCAGTTTTGTGTACTCCCATCAGCCCCAGCATTTT. Protein: CASSFVYSHQPQHF.

Note on this clonotype: This clone may be a read error of a much larger clone one base away. The gene calls are TRBV4-3 and TRBJ2-2, with D unresolved. With 2 bases removed from V and 6 bases from J, the gap between germline ends came to 1 base. Germline V gene lookup returns CDR1 LGHNA and CDR2 YSLEER. The CDR3 spans 11 residues. This CDR3 is CASSQPGELFF. CDR3 coding DNA: TGCGCCAGCAGCCAACCCGGGGAGCTGTTTTTT.

The chain links TRBV7-2 to TRBJ2-1, with a tentative D call TRBD2 (7 bases). The germline V gene has CDR1 SGHTA and CDR2 FQGNSA. Trimming cost V 0 bases and J 7 bases, with 13 bases left between them. The CDR3 has 15 residues. CDR3 nucleotides: TGTGCCAGCAGCTTAGCGGGGGGGCCAACTAATGAGCAGTTCTTC. Translation gives CASSLAGGPTNEQFF.

In its sample, this clonotype was seen a few times. The chain couples TRBV3-1 to TRBJ2-5; D is perhaps TRBD2 (6 bases). Germline V gene sequence: CDR1 LGHDT, CDR2 YNNKEL (reference sequence). CDR3 length equals 17 residues. V was pared by 0 bases and J by 1 base, with 15 bases between. DNA for the CDR3: TGTGCCAGCAGCCAAGATCTTTTGGCGGGGCCCCAAGAGACCCAGTACTTC. It encodes CASSQDLLAGPQETQYF.

This chain links TRBV7-6 with TRBJ1-2, with D uncertain. The V gene lost 5 bases and the J gene lost 2 bases, with 6 bases spanning the gap. Germline loops: CDR1 SGHVS, CDR2 FNYEAQ. The CDR3 is made up of 12 amino acids. DNA of the CDR3: TGTGCCAGCAGCGGCCCCAACTATGGCTACACCTTC. It is translated as CASSGPNYGYTF.

The chain uses TRBV12-3 or TRBV12-4 and TRBJ1-2; D is perhaps TRBD1 (5 bases). The V end was cut by 6 bases, the J end by 4 bases, with 18 bases between. The CDR3 contains 15 residues. Here the CDR3 DNA reads TGTGCCAGCAGCTACGACAGTCGGTCGGGCTATGGCTACACCTTC. It specifies CASSYDSRSGYGYTF.

This chain connects TRBV27 to TRBJ2-7, with TRBD1 matching 8 bases. The ends lost 6 bases at V and 2 bases at J; junction bases unmatched: 12. The CDR3 has 16 amino acids. Germline CDR1 is MNHEY and CDR2 is SMNVEV (reference sequence). DNA of the CDR3: TGTGCCAGCAGCACGGTACAGGGGGAAACCCCCTACGAGCAGTACGTC. Its translation is CASSTVQGETPYEQYV.

In this sample, this clonotype turned up a few times. V usage is TRBV11-2 and J usage is TRBJ2-2, with D possibly matching TRBD1 (6 bases). Trimming removed 0 bases at V and 6 bases at J, with 20 bases between. Germline CDR1 and CDR2: SGHAT and FQNNGV. This CDR3 region has 18 residues. DNA of the CDR3: TGTGCCAGCAGCTTAGATCGGCTCCTTTTGACAGGCCCCGGGGAGCTGTTTTTT. This sequence encodes CASSLDRLLLTGPGELFF.

The gene calls are TRBV27 and TRBJ2-5; no firm D call. The V end was cut by 0 bases, the J end by 7 bases, with 12 bases between. There are 14 residues in the CDR3. Germline assignment: CDR1 MNHEY and CDR2 SMNVEV (reference sequence). The CDR3 bases are TGTGCCAGCAGTTTATCGGGGTCTACGGTGACCCAGTACTTC. Protein sequence: CASSLSGSTVTQYF.

The V gene is TRBV6-2 or TRBV6-3, the J gene TRBJ1-4; no firm D call. The CDR3 spans 14 residues. V was cut by 7 bases and J by 5 bases, with 14 bases left in between. The V gene's germline CDR1 is MNHEY and CDR2 SVGEGT. CDR3 amino acids: CASTRLPDNEKLFF. CDR3 sequence (DNA): TGTGCCAGCACCAGACTTCCGGACAATGAAAAACTGTTTTTT.

The chain recombines TRBV12-3 or TRBV12-4 with TRBJ1-1; D perhaps matches TRBD1 (6 bases). V gave up 6 bases and J gave up 6 bases, with 17 bases separating them. This CDR3 has 14 residues. CDR3 sequence reads: CASRFEGDLSEAFF. As DNA, the CDR3 is TGTGCCAGCAGATTCGAGGGGGACCTTTCTGAAGCTTTCTTT.

This clonotype has just a few counts. The chain has TRBV21-1 and TRBJ1-2; no check of the table's D call, TRBD1, against the DNA was made. TRBV21-1 is tagged as a pseudogene. This CDR3 has 15 amino acids. The CDR3 is CASSKSGVGNYGYTF. CDR3 coding DNA: TGTGCCAGCAGCAAATCCGGGGTAGGAAACTATGGCTACACCTTC.

There are a few counts of this clonotype. The chain recombines TRBV7-9 with TRBJ2-1; 12 bases are a match to TRBD2. Germline assignment: CDR1 SEHNR and CDR2 FQNEAQ (reference sequence). The CDR3 is 16 residues long. The J segment lost 10 bases and the V segment lost 6 bases, leaving 13 bases of the junction unmatched. CDR3 residues: CASSRTSGGLYSEQFF. CDR3 coding DNA: TGTGCCAGCAGTCGAACTAGCGGGGGGTTATATTCGGAGCAGTTCTTC.

The rearrangement joins TRBV3-1 to TRBJ1-4; no definite D call. The length of the CDR3 is 15 residues. Germline V lookup: CDR1 LGHDT, CDR2 YNNKEL (reference sequence). Deletions cut 0 bases from V and 14 bases from J, with 19 bases between. The DNA for the CDR3 is TGTGCCAGCAGCCAAGATCTTAGGATAGGCCGCCAGCTGTTTTTT. Encoded protein: CASSQDLRIGRQLFF.

This clonotype turned up a few times. The V call is TRBV20-1, the J call TRBJ2-7; 7 nucleotides match TRBD2. The CDR3 is made up of 15 amino acids. Germline CDR1 reads DFQATT; CDR2 reads SNEGSKA (reference sequence). Trimming took 6 bases from V and 2 from J; bases not matched to a gene: 13. The CDR3 DNA follows: TGCAGTGCCCCGTGGGGAGGGGAGGGTGCCTACGAGCAGTACTTC. Its translation is CSAPWGGEGAYEQYF.

Many counts were recorded for this clonotype. The chain is built from TRBV9 and TRBJ2-5, with D perhaps given as TRBD1 or TRBD2 (5 bases each). This CDR3 has 15 residues. Germline loops: CDR1 SGDLS, CDR2 YYNGEE. Trimming stripped 1 base from V and 4 bases from J, with 14 bases between. The CDR3 DNA is TGTGCCAGCAGCGTAAGCAGTGGGGGAAGAGAGACCCAGTACTTC. Its translation: CASSVSSGGRETQYF. Variable domain in full (rest from reference TRBV9 and TRBJ2-5): DSGVTQTPKHLITATGQRVTLRCSPRSGDLSVYWYQQSLDQGLQFLIQYYNGEERAKGNILERFSAQQFPDLHSELNLSSLELGDSALYFCASSVSSGGRETQYFGPGTRLLVL.

This clonotype was seen repeatedly, ten times or more. The chain recombines TRBV11-2 with TRBJ2-1, with 8 bases aligning to TRBD2. In germline, CDR1 is SGHAT, CDR2 FQNNGV. The CDR3 is 17 amino acids. The junction had 13 bases not matched to a gene; V was cut back by 4 bases and J by 5 bases. CDR3 sequence reads: CASSSPLSGGFDNEQFF. CDR3 nucleotide sequence: TGTGCCAGCAGCTCCCCTCTGAGCGGGGGATTCGACAATGAGCAGTTCTTC. The whole variable domain, remainder taken from reference TRBV11-2 and TRBJ2-1, is EAGVAQSPRYKIIEKRQSVAFWCNPISGHATLYWYQQILGQGPKLLIQFQNNGVVDDSQLPKDRFSAERLKGVDSTLKIQPAKLEDSAVYLCASSSPLSGGFDNEQFFGPGTRLTVL.

This clonotype was observed many times. V usage is TRBV12-3 or TRBV12-4 and J usage is TRBJ2-1, with 7 bases matching TRBD2. V shed 8 bases, J shed 7 bases, and the junction held 8 bases outside the gene matches. This CDR3 region has 13 residues. The CDR3 spells CASFERGENEQFF. The CDR3 DNA sequence: TGTGCCAGCTTCGAGCGGGGTGAGAATGAGCAGTTCTTC.

As DNA, the CDR3 is TGTGCCAGCAGTCTACTAGCGGGGCCTCGTGAGACCCAGTACTTC. Amino acids: CASSLLAGPRETQYF. V and J are TRBV27 and TRBJ2-5; 10 bases map to TRBD2. The ends lost 5 bases at V and 5 bases at J; junction bases unmatched: 8. This CDR3 comprises 15 residues. The germline CDR1 and CDR2 sequences are MNHEY and SMNVEV (reference sequence).